The next 13 T cell receptor beta chains were all read from a single sample in a study of blood T cell repertoires in COVID-19. Some clones are missing from TCRdb's copy, which holds only in-frame ones; the method was immunoSEQ multiplex PCR. The data show more than 65,000 clones, 80% to 85% seen once. The sample comprised peripheral blood. The receptors derive from a woman in her 70s with acute or convalescent COVID-19.

The chain joins TRBV10-2 to TRBJ2-7; possibly TRBD1 for D (5 bases). The CDR3 sequence is 14 residues long. Deletions cut 7 bases from V and 2 bases from J, with 15 bases between. Germline V CDR1 and CDR2: WSHSY, SAAADI. This CDR3 reads CASTGLTRAYEQYF. The CDR3 DNA reads as TGCGCCAGCACAGGTTTAACCAGGGCCTACGAGCAGTACTTC.

The chain is built from TRBV6-1 and TRBJ2-1; no clear D. The germline V and J ends were trimmed by 2 bases and 8 bases, with 7 bases remaining between them. The CDR3 is 12 residues long. Germline CDR1 is MNHNS and CDR2 is SASEGT. The CDR3: CASSEFYDEQFF. In nucleotides, the CDR3 is TGTGCCAGCAGTGAATTCTATGATGAGCAGTTCTTC.

The genes are TRBV5-1 and TRBJ1-4, with a weak D call TRBD1 (6 bases). This CDR3 region has 16 residues. Trimming took off 0 bases at V and 3 bases at J, with 12 bases between the two ends. The germline V gene has CDR1 SGHRS and CDR2 YFSETQ. In nucleotides, the CDR3 is TGCGCCAGCAGCTTGGCGGGGGGGCTAGCTAATGAAAAACTGTTTTTT. Translation: CASSLAGGLANEKLFF.

CDR3 in amino acids: CASRVGQGREKLFF. CDR3 nucleotide sequence: TGTGCCAGCAGAGTCGGACAGGGGCGAGAAAAACTGTTTTTT. The chain links TRBV6-5 to TRBJ1-4, with 9 bases identical to TRBD1. The CDR3 covers 14 residues. J gave up 8 bases and V 6 bases, and 7 bases lay outside the gene matches. CDR1 and CDR2 from the germline V gene are MNHEY and SVGAGI.

The V and J genes are TRBV5-1 and TRBJ2-7, with a weak D call TRBD1 (5 bases). The CDR3 is 14 amino acids. CDR1 SGHRS and CDR2 YFSETQ come from the germline V gene. V gave up 1 base and J gave up 0 bases, with 8 bases separating them. The DNA for the CDR3 is TGCGCCAGCAGCTTGCGGCAGGGCTCCTACGAGCAGTACTTC. Residues: CASSLRQGSYEQYF.

This sequence joins TRBV5-1 and TRBJ1-4; D uncertain. This CDR3 spans 15 amino acids. The V end lost 4 bases, the J end lost 5 bases, and 15 bases lay between the germline ends. Germline loops: CDR1 SGHRS, CDR2 YFSETQ. CDR3 loop: CASSSGPGGNEKLFF. CDR3 nucleotides: TGCGCCAGCAGCAGCGGACCTGGCGGCAATGAAAAACTGTTTTTT.

The rearrangement uses TRBV27 and TRBJ1-2; 8 nucleotides line up with TRBD1. The V gene's germline CDR1 is MNHEY and CDR2 SMNVEV (reference sequence). The CDR3 has 14 residues. The ends lost 4 bases at V and 6 bases at J; junction bases unmatched: 7. This CDR3 is CASSSRQGLDGYTF. Written as DNA, the CDR3 is TGTGCCAGCAGTTCCCGACAGGGGCTCGATGGCTACACCTTC.

The chain carries TRBV4-2 and TRBJ1-2; 7 nucleotides match TRBD1. Germline V gene lookup returns CDR1 LGHNA and CDR2 YNFKEQ. Trimming took 0 bases from V and 3 from J; bases not matched to a gene: 4. The length of the CDR3 is 15 residues. This chain's CDR3 is CASSQDGTDYYGYTF. For the CDR3, the DNA is TGTGCCAGCAGCCAAGATGGGACAGATTACTATGGCTACACCTTC.

This clone was seen a single time. CDR3 bases: TGTGCCAGTAGTGTCGACAGGACGAACACTGAAGCTTTCTTT. It translates to CASSVDRTNTEAFF. The genes are TRBV19 and TRBJ1-1; D is perhaps TRBD1 (6 bases). The CDR3 extends over 14 amino acids. The germline V gene has CDR1 LNHDA and CDR2 SQIVND (reference sequence). V was pared by 5 bases and J by 1 base, with 11 bases between.

Comments on this clone: The junction shows a germline mismatch at one end, possibly a read error. The V call is TRBV29-1, the J call TRBJ1-1; TRBD1 aligns across 8 bases. The CDR3 runs to 14 residues. Germline V CDR1 and CDR2: SQVTM, ANQGSEA. CDR3 region: CSVRTRDRNAEAFF. In nucleotides, the CDR3 is TGCAGCGTCCGTACCCGGGACAGGAACGCTGAAGCTTTCTTT.

This chain joins TRBV11-2 and TRBJ2-3, with 8 bases aligning to TRBD2. V gave up 1 base and J gave up 4 bases; unmatched junction bases: 4. The CDR3 has 15 amino acids. In germline, CDR1 is SGHAT, CDR2 FQNNGV. The CDR3 DNA is TGTGCCAGCAGCTTAGGGGGACTAGAGGCAGATACGCAGTATTTT. Amino acid sequence: CASSLGGLEADTQYF.

The gene calls are TRBV7-2 and TRBJ1-6; D uncertain. Germline V gene data show CDR1 as SGHTA and CDR2 as FQGNSA. The CDR3 extends over 14 amino acids. Trimming shortened V by 0 bases and J by 9 bases, and 9 bases separated the two germline ends. The CDR3 nucleotides read TGTGCCAGCAGCTTAGCCCCACGGTCTTCACCCCTCCACTTT. It translates to CASSLAPRSSPLHF.

The chain uses TRBV27 and TRBJ2-1; TRBD2 aligns across 9 bases. Germline assignment: CDR1 MNHEY and CDR2 SMNVEV (reference sequence). The CDR3 runs 15 residues. V gave up 0 bases and J gave up 3 bases; unmatched junction bases: 0. This CDR3 is CASSLSAGGYNEQFF. In DNA, the CDR3 is TGTGCCAGCAGTTTATCAGCGGGAGGCTACAATGAGCAGTTCTTC.